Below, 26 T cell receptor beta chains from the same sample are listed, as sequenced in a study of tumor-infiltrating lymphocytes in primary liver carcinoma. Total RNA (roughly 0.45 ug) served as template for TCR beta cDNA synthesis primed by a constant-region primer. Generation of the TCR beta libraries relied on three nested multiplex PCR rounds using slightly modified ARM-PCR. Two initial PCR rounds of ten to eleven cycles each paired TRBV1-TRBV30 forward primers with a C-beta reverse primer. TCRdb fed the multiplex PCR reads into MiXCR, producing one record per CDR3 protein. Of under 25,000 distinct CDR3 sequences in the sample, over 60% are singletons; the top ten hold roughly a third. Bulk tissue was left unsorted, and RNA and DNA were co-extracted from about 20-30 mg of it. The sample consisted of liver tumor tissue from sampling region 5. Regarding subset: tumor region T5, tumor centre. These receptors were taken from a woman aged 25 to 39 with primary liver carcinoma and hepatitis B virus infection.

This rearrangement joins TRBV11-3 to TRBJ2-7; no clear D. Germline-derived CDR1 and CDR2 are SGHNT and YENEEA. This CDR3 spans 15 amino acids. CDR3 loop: CACSLRLGEAYEQYF. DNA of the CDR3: TGTGCATGCAGCTTACGTCTAGGTGAGGCCTACGAGCAGTACTTC. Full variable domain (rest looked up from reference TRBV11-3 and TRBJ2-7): EAGVVQSPRYKIIEKKQPVAFWCNPISGHNTLYWYLQNLGQGPELLIRYENEEAVDDSQLPKDRFSAERLKGVDSTLKIQPAELGDSAVYLCACSLRLGEAYEQYFGPGTRLTVT.

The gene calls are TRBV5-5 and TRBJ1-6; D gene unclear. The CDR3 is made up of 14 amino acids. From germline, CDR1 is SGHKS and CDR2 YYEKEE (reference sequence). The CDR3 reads CVSSLDVSNSPLHF. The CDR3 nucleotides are TGTGTAAGCAGTTTGGACGTCAGTAATTCACCCCTCCACTTT.

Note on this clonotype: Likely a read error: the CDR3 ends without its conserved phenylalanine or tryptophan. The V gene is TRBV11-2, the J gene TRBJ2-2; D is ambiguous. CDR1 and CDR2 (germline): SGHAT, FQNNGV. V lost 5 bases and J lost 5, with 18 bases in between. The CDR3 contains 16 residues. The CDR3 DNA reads TGTGCCAGCAGCCCCGATCCCCAACTGAAGACCGGGGAGCTGTTTTTA. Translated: CASSPDPQLKTGELFL.

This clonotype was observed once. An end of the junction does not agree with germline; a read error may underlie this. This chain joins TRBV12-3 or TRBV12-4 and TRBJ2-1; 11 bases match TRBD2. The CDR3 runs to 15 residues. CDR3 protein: CTSSLSGTSGLDQLF. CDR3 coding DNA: TGTACCAGCAGCCTGTCCGGGACTAGCGGACTTGATCAGCTCTTC.

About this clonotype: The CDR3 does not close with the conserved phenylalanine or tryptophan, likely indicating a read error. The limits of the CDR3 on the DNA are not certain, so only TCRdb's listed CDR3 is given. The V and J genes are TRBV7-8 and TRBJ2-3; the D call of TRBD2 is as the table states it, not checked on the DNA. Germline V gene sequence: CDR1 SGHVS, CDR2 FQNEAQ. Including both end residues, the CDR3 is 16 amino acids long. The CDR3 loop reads CANSLGAGGPGDTHYL.

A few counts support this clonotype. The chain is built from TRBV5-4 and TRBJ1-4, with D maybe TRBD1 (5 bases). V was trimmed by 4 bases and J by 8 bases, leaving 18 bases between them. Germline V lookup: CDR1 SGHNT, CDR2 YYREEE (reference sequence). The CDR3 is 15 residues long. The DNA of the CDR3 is TGTGCCAGCAGCGCCAACCGGGGCCTTAGCGAAAAACTGTTTTTT. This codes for CASSANRGLSEKLFF. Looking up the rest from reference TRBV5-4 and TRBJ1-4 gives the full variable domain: ETGVTQSPTHLIKTRGQQVTLRCSSQSGHNTVSWYQQALGQGPQFIFQYYREEENGRGNFPPRFSGLQFPNYSSELNVNALELDDSALYLCASSANRGLSEKLFFGSGTQLSVL.

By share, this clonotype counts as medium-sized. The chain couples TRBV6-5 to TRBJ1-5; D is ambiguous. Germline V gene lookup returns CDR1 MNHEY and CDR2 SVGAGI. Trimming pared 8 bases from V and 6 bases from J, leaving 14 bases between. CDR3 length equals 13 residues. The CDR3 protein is CASGNGVRQPQHF. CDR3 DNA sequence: TGTGCCAGCGGGAATGGGGTCCGTCAGCCCCAGCATTTT.

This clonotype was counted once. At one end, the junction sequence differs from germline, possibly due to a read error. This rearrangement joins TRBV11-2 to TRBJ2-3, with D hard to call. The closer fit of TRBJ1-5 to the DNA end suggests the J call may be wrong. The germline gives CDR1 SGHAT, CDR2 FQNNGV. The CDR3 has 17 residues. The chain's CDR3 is CAGSHRGSGSLIDTQHF. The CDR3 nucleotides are TGTGCCGGCAGCCATCGAGGGAGCGGGAGCCTCATAGATACGCAGCATTTT.

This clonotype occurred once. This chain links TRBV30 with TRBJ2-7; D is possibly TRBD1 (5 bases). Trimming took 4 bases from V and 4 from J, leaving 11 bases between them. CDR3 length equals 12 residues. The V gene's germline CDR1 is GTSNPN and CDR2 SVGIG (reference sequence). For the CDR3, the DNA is TGTGCCTGGAATGAGACAGCGTACGAGCAGTACTTC. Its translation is CAWNETAYEQYF.

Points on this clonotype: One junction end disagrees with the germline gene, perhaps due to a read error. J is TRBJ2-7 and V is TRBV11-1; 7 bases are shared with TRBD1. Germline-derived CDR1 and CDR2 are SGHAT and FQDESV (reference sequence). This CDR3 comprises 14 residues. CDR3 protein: CASSDLEGTDKQCF. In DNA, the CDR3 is TGTGCCAGCAGCGACCTAGAAGGGACAGACAAGCAGTGCTTC.

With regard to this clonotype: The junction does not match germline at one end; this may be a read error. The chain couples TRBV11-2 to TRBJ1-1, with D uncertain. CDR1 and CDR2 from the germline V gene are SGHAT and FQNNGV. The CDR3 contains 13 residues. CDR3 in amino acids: CACSLGGDTEAFF. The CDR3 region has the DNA TGTGCCTGCAGCTTAGGCGGGGACACTGAAGCTTTCTTT.

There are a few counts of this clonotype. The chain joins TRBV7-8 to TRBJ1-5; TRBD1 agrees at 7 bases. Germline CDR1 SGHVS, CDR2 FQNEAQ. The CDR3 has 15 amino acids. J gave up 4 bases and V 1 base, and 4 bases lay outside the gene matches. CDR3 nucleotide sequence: TGTGCCAGCAGCTTAGGACAGGGCCTAAATCAGCCCCAGCATTTT. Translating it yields CASSLGQGLNQPQHF.

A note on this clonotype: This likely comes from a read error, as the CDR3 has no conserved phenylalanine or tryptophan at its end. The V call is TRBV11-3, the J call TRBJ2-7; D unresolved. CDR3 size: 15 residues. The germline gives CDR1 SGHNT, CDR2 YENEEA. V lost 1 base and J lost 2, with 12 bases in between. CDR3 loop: CASSLGPDEAYEQYL. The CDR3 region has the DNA TGTGCCAGCAGCTTAGGTCCAGATGAGGCCTACGAGCAGTACTTA.

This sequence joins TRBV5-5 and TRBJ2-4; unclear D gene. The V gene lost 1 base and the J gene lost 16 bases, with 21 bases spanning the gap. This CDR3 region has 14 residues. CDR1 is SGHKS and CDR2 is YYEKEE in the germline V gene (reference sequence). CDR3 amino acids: CASSLTWTANIKYF. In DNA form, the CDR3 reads TGTGCCAGCAGCTTGACATGGACGGCAAACATTAAATACTTC. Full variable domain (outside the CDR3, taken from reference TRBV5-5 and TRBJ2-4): DAGVTQSPTHLIKTRGQQVTLRCSPISGHKSVSWYQQVLGQGPQFIFQYYEKEERGRGNFPDRFSARQFPNYSSELNVNALLLGDSALYLCASSLTWTANIKYFGAGTRLSVL.

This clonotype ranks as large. Here the CDR3 reads CASSARDRGRKRWSNTEAFF. As DNA, the CDR3 is TGTGCCAGCAGCGCTCGGGACAGGGGGCGCAAGAGGTGGAGTAACACTGAAGCTTTCTTT. The chain joins TRBV11-2 to TRBJ1-1; TRBD1 matches at 12 bases. The trim removed 5 bases at V and 2 bases at J, leaving 18 bases unmatched. This CDR3 is built from 20 residues. The germline V gene has CDR1 SGHAT and CDR2 FQNNGV.

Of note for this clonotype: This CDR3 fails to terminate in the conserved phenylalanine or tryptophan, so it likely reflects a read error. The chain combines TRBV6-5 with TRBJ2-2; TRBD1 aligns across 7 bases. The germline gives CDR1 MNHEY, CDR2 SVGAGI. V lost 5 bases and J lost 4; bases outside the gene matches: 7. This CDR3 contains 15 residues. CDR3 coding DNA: TGTGCCAGCAGTCCTCGGACAGGATTCACCGGGGAGCTGTTTTAT. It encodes CASSPRTGFTGELFY.

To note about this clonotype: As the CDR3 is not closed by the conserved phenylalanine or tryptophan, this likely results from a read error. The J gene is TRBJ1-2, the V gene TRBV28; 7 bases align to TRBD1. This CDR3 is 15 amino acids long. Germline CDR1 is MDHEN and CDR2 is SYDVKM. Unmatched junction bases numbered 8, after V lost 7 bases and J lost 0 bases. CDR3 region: CASIQEQGTNYGYTC. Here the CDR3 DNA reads TGTGCCAGCATCCAAGAACAGGGGACTAACTATGGCTACACCTGC.

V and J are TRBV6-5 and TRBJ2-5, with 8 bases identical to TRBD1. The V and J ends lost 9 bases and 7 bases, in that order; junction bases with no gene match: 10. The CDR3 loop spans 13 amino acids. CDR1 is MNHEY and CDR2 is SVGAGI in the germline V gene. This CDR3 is CASSTHRGLTQYF. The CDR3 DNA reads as TGTGCCAGTAGTACCCACAGGGGGTTGACCCAGTACTTC.

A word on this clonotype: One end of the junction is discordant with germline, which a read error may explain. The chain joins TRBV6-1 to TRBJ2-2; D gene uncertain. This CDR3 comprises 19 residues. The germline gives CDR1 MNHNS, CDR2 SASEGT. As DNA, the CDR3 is TGTTCCAGCAGTGAAACCCTTCACGGTGACGCCGCGAACACCGGGGAGCTGTTTTTT. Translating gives CSSSETLHGDAANTGELFF.

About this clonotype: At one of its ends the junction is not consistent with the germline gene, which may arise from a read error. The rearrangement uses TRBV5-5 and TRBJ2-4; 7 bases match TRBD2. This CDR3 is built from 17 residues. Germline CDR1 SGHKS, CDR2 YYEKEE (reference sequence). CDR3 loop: CAGSLVGMREGSDIHYF. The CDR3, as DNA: TGTGCCGGCAGCTTAGTTGGAATGAGGGAGGGGTCGGACATTCACTACTTC.

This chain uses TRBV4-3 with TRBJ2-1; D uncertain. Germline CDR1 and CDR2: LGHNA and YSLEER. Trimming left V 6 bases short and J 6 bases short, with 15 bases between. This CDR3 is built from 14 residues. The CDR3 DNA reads TGCGCCAGCAGTCATACAGAGTTTGTCAATGAGCAGTTCTTC. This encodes CASSHTEFVNEQFF.

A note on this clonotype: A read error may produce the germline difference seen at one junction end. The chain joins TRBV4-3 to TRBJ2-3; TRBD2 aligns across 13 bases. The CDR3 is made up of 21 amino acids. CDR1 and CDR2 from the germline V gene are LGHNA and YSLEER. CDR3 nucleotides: TGCGCCAGCAGCCAATACCCCTTAACTAGCGGGAGGGCGGTGACAACAGATACACAGTATTTT. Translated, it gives CASSQYPLTSGRAVTTDTQYF.

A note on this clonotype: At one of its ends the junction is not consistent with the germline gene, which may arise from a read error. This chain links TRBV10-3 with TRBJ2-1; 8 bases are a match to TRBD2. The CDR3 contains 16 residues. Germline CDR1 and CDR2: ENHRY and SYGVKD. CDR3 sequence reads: CAISESAAGVYNEQFF. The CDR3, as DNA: TGTGCCATCAGCGAGTCGGCAGCGGGAGTCTACAATGAGCAATTCTTC.

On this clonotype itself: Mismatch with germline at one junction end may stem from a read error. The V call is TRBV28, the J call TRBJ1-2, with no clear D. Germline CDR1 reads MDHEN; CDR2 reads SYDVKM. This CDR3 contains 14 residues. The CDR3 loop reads CVSSLGRAYYGYTF. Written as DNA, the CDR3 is TGTGTCAGCAGTTTAGGGCGGGCGTACTATGGCTACACCTTC.

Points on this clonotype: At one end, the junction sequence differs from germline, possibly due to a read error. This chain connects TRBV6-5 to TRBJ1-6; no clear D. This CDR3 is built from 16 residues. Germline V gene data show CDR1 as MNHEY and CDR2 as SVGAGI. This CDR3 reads CVSSKQSALYNSPVHF. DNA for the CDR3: TGTGTCAGCAGTAAACAGTCTGCCTTATATAATTCACCCGTCCACTTT.

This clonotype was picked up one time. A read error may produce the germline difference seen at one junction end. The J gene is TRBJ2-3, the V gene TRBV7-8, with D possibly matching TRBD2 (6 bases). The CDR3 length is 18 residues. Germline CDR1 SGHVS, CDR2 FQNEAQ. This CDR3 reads CASSSNELREKPSNTQYF. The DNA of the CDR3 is TGTGCCAGTAGCTCGAACGAGCTCCGGGAGAAACCCTCTAATACGCAGTATTTT. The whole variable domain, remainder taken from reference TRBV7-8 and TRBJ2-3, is GAGVSQSPRYKVAKRGQDVALRCDPISGHVSLFWYQQALGQGPEFLTYFQNEAQLDKSGLPSDRFFAERPEGSVSTLKIQRTQQEDSAVYLCASSSNELREKPSNTQYFGPGTRLTVL.